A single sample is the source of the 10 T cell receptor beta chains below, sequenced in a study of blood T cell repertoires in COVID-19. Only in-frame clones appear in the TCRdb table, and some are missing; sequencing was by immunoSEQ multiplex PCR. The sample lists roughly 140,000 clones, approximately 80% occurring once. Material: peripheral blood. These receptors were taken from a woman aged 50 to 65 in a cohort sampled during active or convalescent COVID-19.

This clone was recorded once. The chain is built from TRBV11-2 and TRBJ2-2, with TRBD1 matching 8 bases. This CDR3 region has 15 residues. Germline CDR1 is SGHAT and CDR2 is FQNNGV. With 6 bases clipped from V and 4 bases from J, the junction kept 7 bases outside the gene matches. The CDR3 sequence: CASRSDRGGTGELFF. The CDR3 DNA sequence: TGTGCCAGCAGATCTGACAGGGGCGGCACCGGGGAGCTGTTTTTT.

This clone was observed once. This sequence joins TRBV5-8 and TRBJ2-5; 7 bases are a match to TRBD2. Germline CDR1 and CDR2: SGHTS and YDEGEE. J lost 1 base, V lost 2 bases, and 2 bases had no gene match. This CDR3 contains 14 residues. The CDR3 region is CASSFGRAQETQYF. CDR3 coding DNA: TGTGCCAGCAGCTTTGGGAGGGCCCAAGAGACCCAGTACTTC.

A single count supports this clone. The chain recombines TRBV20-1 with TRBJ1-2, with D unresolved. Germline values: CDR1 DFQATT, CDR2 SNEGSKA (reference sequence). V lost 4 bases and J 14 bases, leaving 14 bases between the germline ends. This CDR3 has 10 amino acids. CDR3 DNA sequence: TGCAGTGCTAAGGACCCCCCGGGAACCTTC. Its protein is CSAKDPPGTF.

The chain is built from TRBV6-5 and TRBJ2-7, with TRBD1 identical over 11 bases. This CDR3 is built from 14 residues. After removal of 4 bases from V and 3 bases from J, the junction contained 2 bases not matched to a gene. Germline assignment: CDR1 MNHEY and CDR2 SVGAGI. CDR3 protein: CASSWTGGYYEQYF. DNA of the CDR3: TGTGCCAGCAGTTGGACAGGGGGCTACTACGAGCAGTACTTC.

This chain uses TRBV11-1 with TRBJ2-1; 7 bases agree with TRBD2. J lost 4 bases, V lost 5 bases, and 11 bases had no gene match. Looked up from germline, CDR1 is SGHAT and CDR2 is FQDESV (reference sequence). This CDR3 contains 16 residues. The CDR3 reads CASSPGWGGEYNEQFF. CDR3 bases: TGTGCCAGCAGCCCGGGCTGGGGAGGGGAATACAATGAGCAGTTCTTC. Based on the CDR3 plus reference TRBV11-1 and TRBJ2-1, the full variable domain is EAEVAQSPRYKITEKSQAVAFWCDPISGHATLYWYRQILGQGPELLVQFQDESVVDDSQLPKDRFSAERLKGVDSTLKIQPAELGDSAMYLCASSPGWGGEYNEQFFGPGTRLTVL.

CDR3: CASSLFTGTPTGELFF. The DNA for the CDR3 is TGTGCCAGCAGTTTATTTACAGGAACGCCCACCGGGGAGCTGTTTTTT. The chain has TRBV27 and TRBJ2-2, with D perhaps matching TRBD1 (5 bases). Germline CDR1 is MNHEY and CDR2 is SMNVEV (reference sequence). V lost 1 base and J lost 4, with 13 bases in between. The length of the CDR3 is 16 residues.

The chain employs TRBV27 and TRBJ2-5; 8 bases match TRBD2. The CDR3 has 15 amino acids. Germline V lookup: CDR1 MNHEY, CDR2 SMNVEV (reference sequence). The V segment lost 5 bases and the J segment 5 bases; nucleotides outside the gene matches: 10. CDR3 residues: CASSPTRLASETQYF. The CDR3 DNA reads TGTGCCAGCAGTCCGACACGACTAGCGTCGGAGACCCAGTACTTC.

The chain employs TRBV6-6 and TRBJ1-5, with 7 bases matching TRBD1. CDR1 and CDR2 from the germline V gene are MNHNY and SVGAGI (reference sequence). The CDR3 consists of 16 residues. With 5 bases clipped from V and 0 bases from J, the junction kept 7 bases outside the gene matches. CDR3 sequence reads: CASSGSTGFSNQPQHF. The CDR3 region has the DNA TGTGCCAGCAGTGGATCGACAGGGTTTAGCAATCAGCCCCAGCATTTT.

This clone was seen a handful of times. In DNA, the CDR3 is TGCGCCAGCAGCACCCGCGGGTTCGGCGAGGATAATTCACCCCTCCACTTT. Its translation is CASSTRGFGEDNSPLHF. The chain is built from TRBV4-1 and TRBJ1-6; no clear D. The CDR3 extends over 17 amino acids. In germline, CDR1 is MGHRA, CDR2 YSYEKL. The V end lost 5 bases, the J end lost 5 bases, and 19 bases lay between the germline ends.

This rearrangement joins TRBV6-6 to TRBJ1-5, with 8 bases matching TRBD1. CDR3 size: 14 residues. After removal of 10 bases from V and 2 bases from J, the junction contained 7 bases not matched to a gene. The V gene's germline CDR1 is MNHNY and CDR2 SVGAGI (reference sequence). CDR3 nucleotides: TGTGCCACCGGGACAGGATCCGGCAATCAGCCCCAGCATTTT. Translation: CATGTGSGNQPQHF.